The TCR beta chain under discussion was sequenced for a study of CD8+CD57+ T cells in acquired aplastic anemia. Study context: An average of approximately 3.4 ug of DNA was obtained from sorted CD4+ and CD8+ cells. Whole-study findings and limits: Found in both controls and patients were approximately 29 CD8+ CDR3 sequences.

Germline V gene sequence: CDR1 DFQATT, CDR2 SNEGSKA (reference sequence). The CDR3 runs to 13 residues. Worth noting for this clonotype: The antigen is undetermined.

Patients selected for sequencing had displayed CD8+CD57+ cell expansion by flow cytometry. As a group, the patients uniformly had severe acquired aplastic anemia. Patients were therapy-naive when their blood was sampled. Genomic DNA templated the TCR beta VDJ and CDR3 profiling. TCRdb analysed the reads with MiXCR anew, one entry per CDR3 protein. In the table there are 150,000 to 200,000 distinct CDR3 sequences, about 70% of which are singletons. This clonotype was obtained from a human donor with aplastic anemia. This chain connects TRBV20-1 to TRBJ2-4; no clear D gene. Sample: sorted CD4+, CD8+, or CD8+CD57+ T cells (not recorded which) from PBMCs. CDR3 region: CSPGAVAKNIQYF. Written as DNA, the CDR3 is TGCAGCCCCGGTGCAGTAGCCAAAAACATTCAGTACTTC.